The 12 T cell receptor beta chains given below trace back to one sample, sequenced in a study of molecular identifiers for immune sequencing clone quantification. TCRdb passed the PCR reads through MiXCR, listing each CDR3 protein once. The sample contains more than 450,000 distinct CDR3 sequences, about a fifth of which appear only once. Source material: naive CD8+ T cells from blood, with Jurkat cell RNA spiked in. Described subset: FACS-sorted CD8+CD4-CCR7+CD45RA+ naive T cells. All receptors derive from a human donor in good health. Some libraries in this study had Jurkat cell RNA spiked in.

This clonotype was recorded a few times. This chain joins TRBV4-3 and TRBJ2-7; TRBD2 is a possible D gene (5 bases). Trimming left V 3 bases short and J 10 bases short, with 22 bases between. Per the germline V gene, CDR1 is LGHNA and CDR2 is YSLEER. The CDR3 totals 15 residues. CDR3: CASSQELVAWGEQYF. The CDR3 DNA reads TGCGCCAGCAGCCAGGAACTGGTTGCGTGGGGAGAACAGTACTTC.

This clonotype appeared a few times. CDR3 residues: CSVGGDWGYTF. Written as DNA, the CDR3 is TGCAGCGTCGGGGGGGATTGGGGCTACACCTTC. This rearrangement joins TRBV29-1 to TRBJ1-2; weak D call: TRBD1 (5 bases). This CDR3 spans 11 amino acids. V lost 6 bases and J lost 8, with 13 bases in between. Germline V lookup: CDR1 SQVTM, CDR2 ANQGSEA.

This clonotype was observed many times. This chain uses TRBV5-1 with TRBJ1-5, with D maybe TRBD1 (6 bases). Trimming took 0 bases from V and 7 from J, leaving 14 bases between them. CDR3 length: 15 residues. CDR1 and CDR2 from the germline V gene are SGHRS and YFSETQ. CDR3 nucleotides: TGCGCCAGCAGCTTGGAGTCAGGGGCCGGGCAGCCCCAGCATTTT. Translating gives CASSLESGAGQPQHF.

This clonotype was recorded a few times. This chain joins TRBV4-1 and TRBJ2-1; D is unresolved. CDR3 length: 14 residues. The ends were cut back, 3 bases at V and 9 bases at J, with 15 bases in the middle. CDR1 and CDR2 (germline): MGHRA, YSYEKL. As DNA, the CDR3 is TGCGCCAGCAGCCACCTAACTATAGCCCGTGAGCAGTTCTTC. It translates to CASSHLTIAREQFF.

The rearrangement uses TRBV5-1 and TRBJ1-1, with 7 bases fitting TRBD1. Looked up from germline, CDR1 is SGHRS and CDR2 is YFSETQ. With 5 bases clipped from V and 0 bases from J, the junction kept 7 bases outside the gene matches. The CDR3 is made up of 15 amino acids. The chain's CDR3 is CASSFKTGMNTEAFF. CDR3 sequence (DNA): TGCGCCAGCAGTTTCAAGACAGGGATGAACACTGAAGCTTTCTTT.

On this clonotype: A junction boundary mismatches the germline segment, possibly from a read error. The chain joins TRBV9 to TRBJ2-2; TRBD2 matches 8 bases. The germline V gene encodes CDR1 SGDLS and CDR2 YYNGEE. This CDR3 spans 14 amino acids. CDR3 sequence (DNA): TGTGCCTGCAGCGGGGGACCTTTAGGCGGGGAGCTGTTTTTT. Translating gives CACSGGPLGGELFF.

This clonotype was seen only a few times. J is TRBJ2-3 and V is TRBV19, with 10 nucleotides matching TRBD2. V lost 3 bases and J lost 3; bases outside the gene matches: 3. The germline V gene has CDR1 LNHDA and CDR2 SQIVND (reference sequence). The CDR3 length is 15 residues. The CDR3 protein is CASSIGTSATDTQYF. The CDR3 DNA is TGTGCCAGTAGTATCGGGACTAGCGCTACAGATACGCAGTATTTT.

This clonotype was detected a few times. The chain combines TRBV9 with TRBJ2-7, with 7 nucleotides matching TRBD1. This CDR3 region has 15 residues. Losses at the gene ends were 2 bases for V and 2 bases for J; bases not matched to a gene: 7. Per germline, CDR1 SGDLS and CDR2 YYNGEE. The CDR3 region is CASSVGTAAAYEQYF. The CDR3 DNA follows: TGTGCCAGCAGCGTCGGGACAGCCGCGGCCTACGAGCAGTACTTC. Based on the CDR3 plus reference TRBV9 and TRBJ2-7, the full variable domain is DSGVTQTPKHLITATGQRVTLRCSPRSGDLSVYWYQQSLDQGLQFLIQYYNGEERAKGNILERFSAQQFPDLHSELNLSSLELGDSALYFCASSVGTAAAYEQYFGPGTRLTVT.

The gene calls are TRBV19 and TRBJ2-7; a possible D gene is TRBD1 (5 bases). The CDR3 is made up of 13 amino acids. V was cut by 3 bases and J by 1 base, with 7 bases left in between. Germline values: CDR1 LNHDA, CDR2 SQIVND (reference sequence). DNA of the CDR3: TGTGCCAGTAGTATGCAGGGTTCCTACGAGCAGTACTTC. This sequence encodes CASSMQGSYEQYF.

Regarding this clonotype: Mismatch with germline at one junction end may stem from a read error. The chain uses TRBV4-3 and TRBJ2-3, with TRBD2 matching 9 bases. This CDR3 has 17 amino acids. Germline values: CDR1 LGHNA, CDR2 YSLEER. CDR3 sequence reads: CAGSHSSGSLSTDTQYF. The CDR3 DNA follows: TGCGCCGGCAGCCATAGTAGCGGGAGTCTAAGCACAGATACGCAGTATTTT.

The V and J genes are TRBV7-6 and TRBJ1-6; D not certain. V was trimmed by 1 base and J by 0 bases, leaving 4 bases between them. The CDR3 length is 15 residues. Germline V gives CDR1 SGHVS, CDR2 FNYEAQ. The CDR3, as DNA: TGTGCCAGCAGCTTAGAAAGCTCCTATAATTCACCCCTCCACTTT. Translating it yields CASSLESSYNSPLHF.

The chain links TRBV10-1 to TRBJ2-1, with TRBD1 identical over 8 bases. V shed 7 bases, J shed 2 bases, and the junction held 10 bases outside the gene matches. Germline loops: CDR1 WNHNN, CDR2 SYGVQD (reference sequence). CDR3 size: 16 residues. The CDR3 bases are TGCGCCAGCAATACTGGACAGGGTCCCCCCTACAATGAGCAGTTCTTC. As protein: CASNTGQGPPYNEQFF.